This T cell receptor beta chain was profiled in a study of T cell responses to AZD1222 COVID-19 vaccine. Study findings and constraints: At study baseline, merely more than 5 AZD1222 recipients were seropositive. Mapped onto spike, vaccine-associated CD4 TCRs spanned it and were dominant at 160-218 and 743-854. Possibly, clonal diversity was underestimated; donors were largely white British and included more females.

Method: immunoSEQ multiplex PCR; TCRdb's copy keeps in-frame clones and lacks some. In the table there are around 150,000 clones, roughly 88% of which are singletons. In regard to this clone: Its target is not known.

The specimen was peripheral blood, collected on day 0 of AZD1222 vaccination. The sequence derives from an adult in good health.

The CDR3 reads CASTPSGRNEQFF. The CDR3 DNA is TGTGCCAGCACTCCTAGCGGGAGGAATGAGCAGTTCTTC. The V and J genes are TRBV9 and TRBJ2-1, with TRBD2 identical over 11 bases. This CDR3 spans 13 amino acids. V lost 6 bases and J lost 7; bases outside the gene matches: 3. The germline V gene has CDR1 SGDLS and CDR2 YYNGEE.